One T cell receptor (beta chain) is described in this entry. J was trimmed by 3 bases and V by 8 bases; bases with no gene match: 11. The CDR3 has 14 amino acids. Germline V CDR1 and CDR2: SQVTM, ANQGSEA. This record comes from a study of blood T cell repertoires in COVID-19. Study background: COVID-19 samples from acute and convalescent phases originated in the United States, Italy and Spain. Nucleic acid was either cDNA or gDNA, and it came from T cells, B-cell-depleted T cells, or PBMCs.

As handled by the study authors: Reference gene primer amplification gave nucleated cell count estimates. Data came from immunoSEQ multiplex PCR; TCRdb stores just in-frame clones and leaves some out. That table supplies the V and J calls and clone size; D and trimming were determined from the DNA. The sample records about 190,000 clones, more than 75% being singletons. V gene TRBV29-1 combines with J gene TRBJ2-3, with 7 bases identical to TRBD1. The receptor was isolated from a woman aged 80 or older with acute or convalescent COVID-19. The sequenced material came from peripheral blood. For the CDR3, the DNA is TGCAGCTTAAAGACAGGGACGGTGACAGATACGCAGTATTTT. Translated, it gives CSLKTGTVTDTQYF.